What follows describes a single TCR beta chain. Its specific antigen is unknown. The sample holds no much larger clone one base away, and base qualities are not on file. The CDR3 measures 16 amino acids from cysteine to phenylalanine. Just CDR3 DNA is preserved here, 48 bases in frame from base 1. Here V drops 3 bases and J drops 6 bases, and the junction holds 8 bases not matched to any gene. The germline V gene provides CDR1 MGHDK and CDR2 SYGVNS. The library was made by the immunoSEQ multiplex PCR assay. A mixture of 60 forward primers for TCR Vbeta segments and 13 reverse primers for TCR Jbeta segments was used in the multiplex PCR. A multiplex PCR assay on genomic DNA amplified the CDR3 region of rearranged TCR beta genes. The Illumina HiSeq System was used to sequence the amplified TCR beta libraries as 87-base-pair reads. On the authors' methods: A later analysis counted about 82 million unique TCR beta chains across the 690 or so repertoires, and 9.5 million to 11 million of these chains were shared by at least two donors. Raw reads were error-corrected and collapsed into unique sequences with a nearest-neighbor algorithm that merged closely related sequences to remove PCR and sequencing errors. CDR3 sequences were aligned to IMGT reference sequences to assign V, D and J gene segments. For a sequence to be retained, a match of at least six nucleotides was required to both a V gene segment and a J gene segment. A rearrangement counted as productive if the CDR3 had no stop codons and remained in frame with V and J, and every other rearrangement counted as non-productive. CDR3 was defined according to IMGT convention as the region running from the second conserved V-encoded cysteine to the conserved J-encoded phenylalanine. The earlier analysis of approximately 590 of the donors excluded any sequence lacking an unambiguous match to a single V gene segment. In an earlier analysis of approximately 550 of the donors, V segments were called functional above 56.7% productive rearrangements and were called segregating when the between-donor standard deviation exceeded 5%. A statistical classification framework was built to diagnose cytomegalovirus status from the catalog of TCR beta chain sequences. A later analysis assigned V and J genes by comparing TCR nucleotide sequences with IMGT/GENE-DB human TR gene sequences. In a later analysis, CDR3 sequences and most-parsimonious VDJ recombination scenarios were assigned using the TCRdist pipeline. In a later analysis, each TCR beta chain was defined by its CDR3 amino acid sequence together with its V-gene family, and reads without a unique V-gene family were excluded. To address suspected cross-contamination and a sequencing artifact, a later analysis removed over 500 highly shared, low-generation-probability nucleotide sequences. In a later analysis, a clonal expansion index was calculated for each public chain from normalized within-repertoire ranks of inferred template counts. A later analysis computed generation probabilities with a VDJ recombination model fitted to out-of-frame rearrangements, and checked the results against IGoR. Hypergeometric tests were used in a later analysis to score TCR-TCR, TCR-HLA and TCR-CMV co-occurrence, with a repertoire-size bias correction applied to the TCR pairs. In a later analysis, false discovery rates were estimated by permuting HLA or CMV assignments 20 times. A later analysis grouped co-occurring TCRs with DBSCAN, adding TCRdist sequence similarity when clustering within HLA-allele-positive subsets. For co-occurrence clustering, repertoires with fewer than 30,000 or more than 120,000 public chains were excluded, along with five repertoires with anomalous nucleotide sharing. TCRdb limited this immuneACCESS table to in-frame rearrangements with V and J called. A share of clones is missing; checked studies link under half to unresolved V genes, and the rest is unexplained. V, J and clone size reflect that table, while D and trimming were determined from the DNA. For this sample there are around 100,000 clones; roughly 69% appear just once. Of the sample, 2% to 2.5% falls within the top ten clones.

The cohort consisted of 600 to 750 healthy bone marrow donors. Cohort members were all nominally healthy when sampled, although unrecorded immune exposures were likely present. The donor tested CMV seronegative and was one of the 352 seronegative cohort members. A peripheral blood sample was collected from each donor, and TCR beta sequencing was performed on peripheral blood mononuclear cells. Genomic DNA was extracted from the blood cell samples with the Qiagen DNeasy Blood Extraction Kit. This specimen belongs to a study of cytomegalovirus exposure and HLA in healthy donors (dated by TCRdb to 2016 to 2017). For the wider study: In an earlier analysis of about 560 of the donors, around 290 Gb of sequence data and 90 million to 120 million unique TCR beta sequences from about 179 million T cells were reported. Several DR-DQ haplotypes were handled as single units for association and clustering because linkage in the cohort was strong. An earlier analysis of about 620 of the donors applied high-throughput TCR beta sequencing to assess whether each TCR beta V gene segment acted as functional or pseudogenic. Rather than drawing on any new phenotypic data, the later analysis identified candidate immune exposures from TCR beta sequences and the way those sequences occurred across donors. All discovery cohort repertoires had been generated on a single sequencing platform. A later genetic analysis used genome-wide SNP genotypes for about 60% of the roughly 670 donors, treating that subset as a discovery cohort. Typing coverage differed by locus: A, B, C, DRB1 and DQB1 were typed in roughly 620-630 donors, DQA1 in approximately 520, DPA1 in some 610, and DPB1 in approximately 450. Across about 370 genotyped donors of the cohort, an average of roughly 200,000 unique TCR beta nucleotide sequences per donor were sequenced, and 15% to 20% of those sequences were non-productive. An early release covering roughly 640 HLA-typed donors comprised around 300 gigabases of sequencing data and around 80 million unique TCR sequences. Along with the approximately 650-subject first cohort, a separate validation cohort of roughly 110 different subjects was used. Donor age, sex, ethnicity and CMV serostatus were compiled alongside the repertoire data. The T cell repertoires of 550 to 850 subjects were profiled by immunosequencing and related to cytomegalovirus serostatus. HLA typing covered class I and class II loci at four-digit resolution. Of the roughly 400 genotyped donors, roughly 80% fell in the genetic ancestry cluster associated with self-reported Caucasian donors. In a later analysis, previously published TCR beta repertoires from about 640 donors were re-analyzed and high-resolution HLA genotyping was added so that TCR occurrence patterns could be studied. To predict cytomegalovirus infection status, the study brought together high-throughput TCR immunosequencing, statistical association of individual TCRs with disease status, and machine learning. The study aimed to test whether cataloging public T cell receptors could reveal signatures of past pathogen exposure.

General study outcomes and caveats: It was suggested by the authors that the approach could potentially be generalized to other disease states and immunological phenotypes. The study gave a list of 150 to 200 TCR beta chains associated with cytomegalovirus. In an earlier analysis of under 600 of the donors, most TCR beta V segments were observed in productive rearrangements about 90% or about 30% of the time, broadly matching IMGT annotations. Across donors, most TCR sequences were observed very rarely, whereas some public TCRs were present in many individuals. The cohort was sequenced for TCR beta chains only, and without alpha or paired-chain data the features that could be detected were limited. Because HLA typing was missing for some donors at each locus, association tests included only the typed subset. Correlated functional status among segregating V segments might reflect linkage disequilibrium, but an unknown experimental factor could not be ruled out. A later genetic analysis reported fewer N-insertions in productive TCRs among donors in an Asian-associated ancestry cluster than the approximately 670-donor mean. According to a later analysis, TCR association rates differed among HLA loci, with DRB1 alleles showing the most associated TCRs and HLA-C alleles showing the fewest. About 15 rarely observed V segments, including chromosome 9 orphons, were excluded from the earlier analysis of just under 600 of the donors because counts were too low. V-gene and J-gene trimming of TCR beta chains was associated with a missense DCLRE1C variant in a later genetic analysis, and the association was replicated in an independent cohort. The 87-base-pair reads could not distinguish some IMGT-functional V segments, including TRBV6-2 and TRBV6-3, so those segments were excluded. A later analysis reported that several top co-occurrence clusters appeared linked to parvovirus B19, influenza, CMV and Epstein-Barr virus. Roughly uniform sequencing depth across donors was assumed in presence/absence analyses, although this assumption may not hold. The sequencing pipeline was judged likely to have produced a cluster of highly shared sequence variants as a technical artifact. A later analysis associated about 17,000 TCR beta sequences with specific HLA alleles at a false discovery rate of 0.05. For the cohort, immune exposure information was limited to CMV serostatus. When HLA alleles, especially DR and DQ, strongly co-occurred, attributing TCR associations to individual alleles was difficult. The classifier was reported to diagnose cytomegalovirus status with high specificity and sensitivity in both the original cohort and the validation cohort. A later analysis found that HLA-associated TCR beta chains were more clonally expanded and had lower generation probabilities than equally common non-associated chains. A further reported finding was that TCR beta sequences accurately predicted the HLA-A and HLA-B alleles for most subjects in the first cohort. A few of the identified cytomegalovirus-associated TCR beta chains were confirmed in vitro to be specific for cytomegalovirus antigens. In a later analysis, most CMV-associated TCR beta chains were found to appear HLA-restricted, with HLA associations seemingly driven largely by CMV exposure.

The chain uses TRBV25-1 and TRBJ2-1, and 10 bases in between align with TRBD1. This TCR came from a woman in her 30s in good health and CMV-seronegative. The material sequenced was PBMCs. The sequence in DNA is TGTGCCAGCAGTGAGAAGGGACAGGGGAGGGTCAATGAGCAGTTCTTC. Its product reads: CASSEKGQGRVNEQFF. With the rest looked up from the reference TRBV25-1 and TRBJ2-1 genes rather than sequenced, the full variable domain is EADIYQTPRYLVIGTGKKITLECSQTMGHDKMYWYQQDPGMELHLIHYSYGVNSTEKGDLSSESTVSRIRTEHFPLTLESARPSHTSQYLCASSEKGQGRVNEQFFGPGTRLTVL.